This entry lists 5 T cell receptor beta chains sequenced from one sample in a study of blood T cell repertoires in COVID-19. Sequencing was performed with immunoSEQ multiplex PCR; in TCRdb, only in-frame clones are kept and a portion is missing. The profile covers more than 250,000 clones, with roughly nine tenths appearing a single time and 4.5% to 7% taken by the ten largest. Sample: PBMCs or T cells enriched from blood (not recorded which). The receptors were sampled from a woman in her thirties who had recovered from COVID-19.

Details on this clone: Other DNA sequences in this specimen translate into the identical CDR3. The chain recombines TRBV27 with TRBJ1-1, with D maybe TRBD1 (6 bases). The CDR3 runs to 13 residues. The V gene's germline CDR1 is MNHEY and CDR2 SMNVEV (reference sequence). V was pared by 2 bases and J by 4 bases, with 8 bases between. CDR3 DNA: TGTGCCAGCAGTTTAAGGGGGGGCACTGAAGCTTTCTTT. It yields the protein CASSLRGGTEAFF.

V usage is TRBV18 and J usage is TRBJ1-5, with D unresolved. The CDR3 contains 14 residues. V was trimmed by 5 bases and J by 1 base, leaving 9 bases between them. Germline CDR1 and CDR2: KGHSH and LQKENI. For the CDR3, the DNA is TGTGCCAGCTCAGGAACAGCCAGCAATCAGCCCCAGCATTTT. Protein: CASSGTASNQPQHF.

The chain joins TRBV4-3 to TRBJ1-2; 8 bases match TRBD1. The CDR3 runs 14 residues. Germline V lookup: CDR1 LGHNA, CDR2 YSLEER. V lost 0 bases to trimming and J lost 7 bases; unmatched junction nucleotides: 4. DNA of the CDR3: TGCGCCAGCAGCCAAGACCGGACAGGGCCTGGCTACACCTTC. It is translated as CASSQDRTGPGYTF.

This chain joins TRBV7-3 and TRBJ2-1; 10 bases match TRBD1. V was clipped by 4 bases and J by 7 bases; unmatched bases: 7. The CDR3 spans 15 residues. Per the germline V gene, CDR1 is SGHTA and CDR2 is FQGTGA. In DNA form, the CDR3 reads TGTGCCAGCAGCTCAGGACAGGGGGGAAAGAATGAGCAGTTCTTC. Protein: CASSSGQGGKNEQFF.

The V call is TRBV19, the J call TRBJ1-1, with 7 bases matching TRBD1. Germline assignment: CDR1 LNHDA and CDR2 SQIVND (reference sequence). The V segment lost 5 bases and the J segment 5 bases; nucleotides outside the gene matches: 14. The CDR3 length is 16 residues. The CDR3 coding sequence is TGTGCCAGTAGTCCCTCAGACAGGGTGATTGGGACTGAAGCTTTCTTT. Translating it yields CASSPSDRVIGTEAFF.